This is a list of T cell receptor beta chains from one sample in a study of cytomegalovirus exposure and HLA in healthy donors. The method was immunoSEQ multiplex PCR; TCRdb's version includes in-frame clones alone and lacks a portion of them. The sample shows 160,000 or so clones, approximately 76% of them seen only once. Sequencing was done on a sample of PBMCs. The receptors derive from a man between 60 and 70 years old in good health and CMV-seronegative. Each CDR3 is given with its conserved first and last residue. The D gene is left open where the match is weak. Size is omitted from some rows. Given values are once, few, many or a class for expanded clones.

clone_size	j_call	d_call	v_call	cdr3_nt	cdr3_aa
NA	TRBJ1-1	NA	TRBV11-2	TGTGCCAGCAGCTTAGTGTCCCGGGGTGGTGGCACTGAAGCTTTCTTT	CASSLVSRGGGTEAFF
few	TRBJ2-5	NA	TRBV7-9	TGTGCCAGCAGCTTACCCGGGCGACAGGAGACCCAGTACTTC	CASSLPGRQETQYF
NA	TRBJ2-5	TRBD1	TRBV9	TGTGCCAGCAGCGTAGGGACAGGGAGTTCCCAAGAGACCCAGTACTTC	CASSVGTGSSQETQYF
NA	TRBJ2-3	TRBD1	TRBV11-3	TGTGCCAGCAGCCTGGGACAGCCCACAGATACGCAGTATTTT	CASSLGQPTDTQYF
NA	TRBJ2-3	NA	TRBV11-3	TGTGCCAGCAGTGCTGCGTTCCACCGCACAGATACGCAGTATTTT	CASSAAFHRTDTQYF
NA	TRBJ2-7	NA	TRBV20-1	TGCAGTGCTAGCTCGGCGGCCGAGCAGTACTTC	CSASSAAEQYF
NA	TRBJ1-5	TRBD1	TRBV28	TGTGCCAGCAGTTTTTCCCAGGCAGGGGGCATTTATAGCAATCAGCCCCAGCATTTT	CASSFSQAGGIYSNQPQHF
NA	TRBJ1-4	NA	TRBV19	TGTGCCAGTAGTATCAGTGCAACTAATGAAAAACTGTTTTTT	CASSISATNEKLFF
NA	TRBJ2-7	NA	TRBV18	TGTGCCAGCTCTTCCCGGGACTACGAGCAGTACTTC	CASSSRDYEQYF
NA	TRBJ1-1	TRBD1	TRBV5-4	TGCGCCAGCAGCCTTCGGGACAGGGCGGACACTGAAGCTTTCTTT	CASSLRDRADTEAFF
few	TRBJ2-3	TRBD2	TRBV7-9	TGTGCCAGCAGCTTAGGACTAGCGGGGGCCCGGAACACAGATACGCAGTATTTT	CASSLGLAGARNTDTQYF
NA	TRBJ2-7	NA	TRBV21-1	TGTGCCAGCAGCAAAGCCCCGGACAGGCCAGGCCGGTACGAGCAGTACTTC	CASSKAPDRPGRYEQYF
NA	TRBJ2-1	NA	TRBV5-1	TGCGCCAGCAGCTTGGGTGATAGCGCGGGATACAATGAGCAGTTCTTC	CASSLGDSAGYNEQFF
few	TRBJ1-4	NA	TRBV6-1	TGTGCCAGCAGTGTCCCGGACTCTGGATCGTTTAATGAAAAACTGTTTTTT	CASSVPDSGSFNEKLFF
NA	TRBJ2-5	TRBD2	TRBV7-2	TGTGCCAGCAGCACACGACTAGCGGGGGGGGACCAGTACTTC	CASSTRLAGGDQYF
few	TRBJ2-7	TRBD2	TRBV13	TGTGCCAGCAGCTTAGGCGGACTAGCGGACTACGAGCAGTACTTC	CASSLGGLADYEQYF
NA	TRBJ1-4	NA	TRBV4-3	TGCGCCAGCAGCCAAGATAAGCGGACAGTCACTAATGAAAAACTGTTTTTT	CASSQDKRTVTNEKLFF
few	TRBJ1-2	NA	TRBV19	TGTGCCAGTACTCTTACCCGACAGATCTCATATGGCTACACCTTC	CASTLTRQISYGYTF
NA	TRBJ2-7	NA	TRBV19	TGTGCCAGTAAGAGGGATGTGGCTTCCGAGCAGTACTTC	CASKRDVASEQYF
NA	TRBJ1-3	NA	TRBV5-4	TGTGCCAGCAGCTATGGAGGGACTGCGGGAAACACCATATATTTT	CASSYGGTAGNTIYF
NA	TRBJ1-1	NA	TRBV30	TGTGCCTGGACCACCGGATCGGGGTTCCGCCAGACTGAAGCTTTCTTT	CAWTTGSGFRQTEAFF
few	TRBJ2-2	TRBD2	TRBV7-2	TGTGCCAGCAGCACTAGCGGGGGCTACACCGGGGAGCTGTTTTTT	CASSTSGGYTGELFF
NA	TRBJ2-7	TRBD2	TRBV6-1	TGTGCCAGCAGTGAACGGTTAATGCGGCTAGCGGGAAACGAGCAGTACTTC	CASSERLMRLAGNEQYF
NA	TRBJ2-7	NA	TRBV11-2	TGTGCCAGCAGCTTAGGATCTAACTACGAGCAGTACTTC	CASSLGSNYEQYF
NA	TRBJ1-2	NA	TRBV4-3	TGCGCCAGCAGCCAAGCGCAGTCGGGGGGTTTCTACTATGGCTACACCTTC	CASSQAQSGGFYYGYTF
NA	TRBJ1-2	NA	TRBV6-4	TGTGCCAGCAGTGAGAGGGAGTACTCGGGCTACACCTTC	CASSEREYSGYTF
NA	TRBJ2-2	TRBD2	TRBV11-2	TGTGCCAGCAGCCAAAGCGGGAGACCCACCGGGGAGCTGTTTTTT	CASSQSGRPTGELFF
NA	TRBJ2-3	NA	TRBV7-2	TGTGCCAGCAGCTTTCGACTGGGAGATACGCAGTATTTT	CASSFRLGDTQYF
once	TRBJ2-7	TRBD2	TRBV6-6	TGTGCCAGCACCCCTAGCGGGAGGAACGAGCAGTACTTC	CASTPSGRNEQYF
once	TRBJ2-5	TRBD1	TRBV7-2	TGTGCCAGCAGCTTAACAGGGGGGTTTCTCGAGGGGACCCAGTACTTC	CASSLTGGFLEGTQYF
once	TRBJ2-3	NA	TRBV10-1	TGCGCCAGCAGTGAACGGGGGTGCACAGATACGCAGTATTTT	CASSERGCTDTQYF
few	TRBJ2-7	TRBD1	TRBV5-1	TGCGCCAGTACGCCAGGGACAGGGGGGTCCGAGCAGTACTTC	CASTPGTGGSEQYF
NA	TRBJ2-2	TRBD1	TRBV19	TGTGCCAGTAGTAGGCAGACAGGGTCCGGGGAGCTGTTTTTT	CASSRQTGSGELFF
NA	TRBJ2-5	TRBD2	TRBV30	TGTGCCTGGAGTGTACGGGAGGGGCGTCAGACCCAGTACTTC	CAWSVREGRQTQYF
NA	TRBJ1-2	NA	TRBV28	TGTGCCAGCAGTTTCAGGGCACTGTACTATGGCTACACCTTC	CASSFRALYYGYTF
NA	TRBJ2-6	NA	TRBV7-9	TGTTCCAGCAGCTTATCACCGGGGACATTTTCTGGGGCCAACGTCCTGACTTTC	CSSSLSPGTFSGANVLTF
NA	TRBJ1-2	NA	TRBV6-1	TGTGCCACCTATAACTATGGCTACACCTTC	CATYNYGYTF
NA	TRBJ2-5	TRBD2	TRBV5-8	TGTGCCAGCAGAGAGGCGGGGGGCCGAGAGACCCAGTACTTC	CASREAGGRETQYF
NA	TRBJ1-1	NA	TRBV2	TGTGCCAGCAGTGTTTTTGTAGGGGGCACTGAAGCTTTCTTT	CASSVFVGGTEAFF
NA	TRBJ1-1	NA	TRBV4-2	TGTGCCAGCAGCCAAGATAGAGCGGGGGCGAACACTGAAGCTTTCTTT	CASSQDRAGANTEAFF
NA	TRBJ1-3	TRBD1	TRBV4-2	TGTGCCAGCAGCCAAGAGCAGGGGGCAAGTAGCTCTGGAAACACCATATATTTT	CASSQEQGASSSGNTIYF
NA	TRBJ2-5	TRBD2	TRBV11-1	TGTGCCAGCAGCCGACGGCCGGGACTAGCGGGGCGGGTACAAGAGACCCAGTACTTC	CASSRRPGLAGRVQETQYF
NA	TRBJ2-3	NA	TRBV28	TGTGCCAGTCGGGTAGCTAGCAATACGCAGTATTTT	CASRVASNTQYF
NA	TRBJ2-5	NA	TRBV7-8	TGTGCCAGCAGCTTAGAGAGACAGTACCAAGAGACCCAGTACTTC	CASSLERQYQETQYF
NA	TRBJ2-7	TRBD1	TRBV10-3	TGTGCCATCAGTGTGACAGGGGACTCCTACGAGCAGTACTTC	CAISVTGDSYEQYF
NA	TRBJ1-6	NA	TRBV7-2	TGTGCCAGCAGCTATAGCAGCTCAGGGCTCTCACCCCTCCACTTT	CASSYSSSGLSPLHF
once	TRBJ2-3	TRBD2	TRBV2	TGTGCCAGCAAGACTAGCGGGGGTGCAGATACGCAGTATTTT	CASKTSGGADTQYF